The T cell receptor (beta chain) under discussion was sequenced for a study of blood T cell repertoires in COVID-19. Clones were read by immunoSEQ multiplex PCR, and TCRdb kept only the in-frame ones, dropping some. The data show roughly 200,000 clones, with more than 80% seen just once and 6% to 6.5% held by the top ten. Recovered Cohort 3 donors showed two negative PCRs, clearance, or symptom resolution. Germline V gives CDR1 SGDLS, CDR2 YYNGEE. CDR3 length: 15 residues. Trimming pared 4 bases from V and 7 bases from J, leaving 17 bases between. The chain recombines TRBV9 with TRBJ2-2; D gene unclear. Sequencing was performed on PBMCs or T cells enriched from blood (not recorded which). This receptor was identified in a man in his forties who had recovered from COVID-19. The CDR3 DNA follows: TGTGCCAGCAGCCCACCCGGCGGTCAACTCGGGGAGCTGTTTTTT. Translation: CASSPPGGQLGELFF.